The rows below give T cell receptor beta chains drawn from one sample of a study of blood T cells in healthy people across ages. Using its own MiXCR run on the 5' RACE reads, TCRdb lists one record per CDR3 protein. The sample holds more than 1 million distinct CDR3 sequences, more than 35% seen once. Sample: blood. The receptors come from a woman aged 60-70 years in good health. Both conserved end residues are part of each CDR3. Fields, in order: J gene, D gene, clone size, V gene, CDR3 DNA, CDR3 protein. The D gene is left open where the match is weak. The size entry is marked missing in some rows and otherwise reads once, few, many or a size class.

j_call: TRBJ2-4
d_call: TRBD2
clone_size: once
v_call: TRBV6-6
cdr3_nt: TGTGCCAGCAGCCAAACCGGGGGGATACTAGCCAAAAACATTCAGTACTTC
cdr3_aa: CASSQTGGILAKNIQYF

j_call: TRBJ2-3
d_call: .
clone_size: few
v_call: TRBV12-3/TRBV12-4
cdr3_nt: TGTGCCAGCAGTATAGCCAGCACAGATACGCAGTATTTT
cdr3_aa: CASSIASTDTQYF

j_call: TRBJ2-1
d_call: .
clone_size: .
v_call: TRBV9
cdr3_nt: TGTGCCAGCAGCGTAGGATTTGCGGCTCTAAAAAGGCATGAGCAGTTCTTC
cdr3_aa: CASSVGFAALKRHEQFF

j_call: TRBJ2-1
d_call: .
clone_size: few
v_call: TRBV10-2
cdr3_nt: TGCGCCAGCACTCTATTCAGAGACCTTGACGGCAATGAGCAGTTCTTC
cdr3_aa: CASTLFRDLDGNEQFF

j_call: TRBJ2-7
d_call: .
clone_size: few
v_call: TRBV7-9
cdr3_nt: TGTGCCAGCAGCTTAGTCAGTCGCTCCTACAATGAGCAGTACTTC
cdr3_aa: CASSLVSRSYNEQYF

j_call: TRBJ2-3
d_call: TRBD2
clone_size: .
v_call: TRBV20-1
cdr3_nt: TGCAGTGCCACGGGGGCTAGCGGGAGGCCAGATACGCAGTATTTT
cdr3_aa: CSATGASGRPDTQYF

j_call: TRBJ2-1
d_call: TRBD2
clone_size: .
v_call: TRBV6-4
cdr3_nt: TGTGCCAGCCGACTGATAGCGGGAGCCTACAATGAGCAGTTCTTC
cdr3_aa: CASRLIAGAYNEQFF

j_call: TRBJ2-3
d_call: .
clone_size: .
v_call: TRBV4-2
cdr3_nt: TGTGCCAGCAGCCAAGATAGGGGGGAGCAAGGAGATACGCAGTATTTT
cdr3_aa: CASSQDRGEQGDTQYF

j_call: TRBJ2-5
d_call: TRBD1
clone_size: few
v_call: TRBV20-1
cdr3_nt: TGCAGTGCCCCCACAGGGGTGACCAGGGAGACCCAGTACTTC
cdr3_aa: CSAPTGVTRETQYF

j_call: TRBJ1-2
d_call: .
clone_size: few
v_call: TRBV19
cdr3_nt: TGTGCCAGTAGTCTTCGGGGGCGATACTATGGCTACACCTTC
cdr3_aa: CASSLRGRYYGYTF

j_call: TRBJ2-5
d_call: TRBD2
clone_size: .
v_call: TRBV12-5
cdr3_nt: TGTGCTAGTGGTTTGGCCTCCGGGACTAACTCGTACTTC
cdr3_aa: CASGLASGTNSYF

j_call: TRBJ2-6
d_call: TRBD2
clone_size: few
v_call: TRBV12-3/TRBV12-4
cdr3_nt: TGTGCCAGCAGTTTGCCGGGGGGGTTGGGATTTGGGGCCAACGTCCTGACTTTC
cdr3_aa: CASSLPGGLGFGANVLTF

j_call: TRBJ1-5
d_call: .
clone_size: .
v_call: TRBV30
cdr3_nt: TGTGCCTGGACCCCGGACATTGATCAGCCCCAGCATTTT
cdr3_aa: CAWTPDIDQPQHF

j_call: TRBJ2-1
d_call: .
clone_size: .
v_call: TRBV28
cdr3_nt: TGTGCCAGCAGTTCCCTAGCGTTCAGCTCCTACAATGAGCAGTTCTTC
cdr3_aa: CASSSLAFSSYNEQFF

j_call: TRBJ2-5
d_call: .
clone_size: .
v_call: TRBV9
cdr3_nt: TGTGCCAGCAGCGCCCCATCGGACAATGAGCAGTACTTC
cdr3_aa: CASSAPSDNEQYF

j_call: TRBJ2-5
d_call: .
clone_size: many
v_call: TRBV12-3/TRBV12-4
cdr3_nt: TGTGCCAGCAGCCCCTCAGGATACCAAGAGACCCAGTACTTC
cdr3_aa: CASSPSGYQETQYF

j_call: TRBJ2-3
d_call: .
clone_size: few
v_call: TRBV19
cdr3_nt: TGTGCCAGTATGGGAGATACGCAGTATTTT
cdr3_aa: CASMGDTQYF

j_call: TRBJ2-7
d_call: TRBD2
clone_size: .
v_call: TRBV7-6
cdr3_nt: TGTGCCAGCAGCTTAGTTGGGACTAGCGGGAACGAGCAGTACTTC
cdr3_aa: CASSLVGTSGNEQYF

j_call: TRBJ2-3
d_call: TRBD2
clone_size: .
v_call: TRBV2
cdr3_nt: TGTGCCAACCCAGCGGGGGCTAGCACAGATACGCAGTATTTT
cdr3_aa: CANPAGASTDTQYF

j_call: TRBJ2-4
d_call: TRBD1
clone_size: .
v_call: TRBV4-2
cdr3_nt: TGTGCCAGCAGCCCTGGGACAGGACGGGCCAAAAACATTCAGTACTTC
cdr3_aa: CASSPGTGRAKNIQYF

j_call: TRBJ2-5
d_call: .
clone_size: .
v_call: TRBV7-7
cdr3_nt: TGTGCCAGCAGCCCCGCGGCGGTCCAAGAGACCCAGTACTTC
cdr3_aa: CASSPAAVQETQYF

j_call: TRBJ2-5
d_call: TRBD2
clone_size: .
v_call: TRBV7-9
cdr3_nt: TGTGCCAGCAGCTCACCGAAATATGGACTAGCGGGAGATCAAGAGACCCAGTACTTC
cdr3_aa: CASSSPKYGLAGDQETQYF

j_call: TRBJ2-4
d_call: TRBD1
clone_size: few
v_call: TRBV25-1
cdr3_nt: TGTGCCAGCAGTGAAAGTGGGACAGCACAGTACTTC
cdr3_aa: CASSESGTAQYF

j_call: TRBJ2-5
d_call: TRBD2
clone_size: few
v_call: TRBV3-1
cdr3_nt: TGTGCCAGCAGCCATAGAATCCACCTAGCGGGAGGAAGAGAGACCCAGTACTTC
cdr3_aa: CASSHRIHLAGGRETQYF

j_call: TRBJ2-1
d_call: TRBD2
clone_size: .
v_call: TRBV2
cdr3_nt: TGTGCCAGAAGACTAGCGGGAGGTTTTGATGAGCAGTTCTTC
cdr3_aa: CARRLAGGFDEQFF

j_call: TRBJ2-7
d_call: .
clone_size: few
v_call: TRBV27
cdr3_nt: TGTGCCAGCAGTTTAACAAGGGCGGGCGCCTACGAGCAGTACTTC
cdr3_aa: CASSLTRAGAYEQYF

j_call: TRBJ2-5
d_call: .
clone_size: .
v_call: TRBV20-1
cdr3_nt: TGCAGTGCCCTAGCCCGGGAACGCATTTACGAGCGGTACTTC
cdr3_aa: CSALARERIYERYF

j_call: TRBJ2-7
d_call: .
clone_size: .
v_call: TRBV7-9
cdr3_nt: TGTGCCAGCAGCGCCCACCAACAGGTCTACGAGCAGTACTTC
cdr3_aa: CASSAHQQVYEQYF

j_call: TRBJ2-2
d_call: .
clone_size: .
v_call: TRBV7-9
cdr3_nt: TGTGCCAGCAGCCTTACAGGACAGTTAGACACCGGGGAGCTGTTTTTT
cdr3_aa: CASSLTGQLDTGELFF

j_call: TRBJ2-7
d_call: TRBD2
clone_size: .
v_call: TRBV5-1
cdr3_nt: TGCGCCAGTAAACCATCTGCGGGAGTGATTTACGAGCAGTACTTC
cdr3_aa: CASKPSAGVIYEQYF